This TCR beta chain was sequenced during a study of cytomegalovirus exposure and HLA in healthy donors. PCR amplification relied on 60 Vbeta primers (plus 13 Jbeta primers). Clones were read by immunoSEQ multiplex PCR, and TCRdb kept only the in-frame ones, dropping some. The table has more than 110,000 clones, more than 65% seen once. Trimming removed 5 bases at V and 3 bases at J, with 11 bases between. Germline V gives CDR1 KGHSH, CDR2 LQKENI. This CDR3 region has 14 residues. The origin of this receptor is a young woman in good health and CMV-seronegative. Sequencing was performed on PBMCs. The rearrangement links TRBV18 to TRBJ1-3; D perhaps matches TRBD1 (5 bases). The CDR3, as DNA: TGTGCCAGCTCAGCTACCCAGGGTGGAAACACCATATATTTT. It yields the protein CASSATQGGNTIYF.